These T cell receptor beta chains were read from a single sample in a study of cytomegalovirus exposure and HLA in healthy donors. Sequencing was performed with immunoSEQ multiplex PCR; in TCRdb, only in-frame clones are kept and a portion is missing. There are roughly 180,000 clones in the sample; around four fifths occur only once, and approximately 1.2% lies in the top ten. The sample comprised PBMCs. The receptors shown here come from a man younger than 40 in good health and CMV-seronegative. CDR3s include the opening cysteine and the closing phenylalanine or tryptophan. Each record gives: V gene, J gene, D gene, clone size, CDR3 DNA, CDR3 protein. The D gene is left open where the match is weak. Only some rows state a clone size, as once, few, many or a class for expanded clones.

V gene: TRBV6-6; J gene: TRBJ2-7; D gene: NA; clone size: few; CDR3 DNA: TGTGCCAGCAGCTTCCCATCGATGGGGCCAGCCTACGAGCAGTACTTC; CDR3 protein: CASSFPSMGPAYEQYF
V gene: TRBV6-1; J gene: TRBJ1-6; D gene: NA; clone size: NA; CDR3 DNA: TGTGCCAGCAGCGCTCGGACAGATTCACCCCTCCACTTT; CDR3 protein: CASSARTDSPLHF
V gene: TRBV30; J gene: TRBJ1-1; D gene: NA; clone size: NA; CDR3 DNA: TGTGCTTGGAGTCGATGGGGGGGGCTAGGAACTGAAGCTTTCTTT; CDR3 protein: CAWSRWGGLGTEAFF
V gene: TRBV29-1; J gene: TRBJ1-5; D gene: NA; clone size: NA; CDR3 DNA: TGCAGCTACGGGGGTTACAATCAGCCCCAGCATTTT; CDR3 protein: CSYGGYNQPQHF
V gene: TRBV5-6; J gene: TRBJ2-5; D gene: TRBD2; clone size: NA; CDR3 DNA: TGTGCCAGCAGCTCTCGACTAGCGGAAGAGACCCAGTACTTC; CDR3 protein: CASSSRLAEETQYF
V gene: TRBV5-1; J gene: TRBJ1-2; D gene: NA; clone size: NA; CDR3 DNA: TGCGCCAGCAGCTTGCAGGGAGGCTATGGCTACACCTTC; CDR3 protein: CASSLQGGYGYTF
V gene: TRBV11-3; J gene: TRBJ2-3; D gene: TRBD2; clone size: NA; CDR3 DNA: TGTGCCAGCAGCAAGGGACTAGCGGGAGGAGCGGATACGCAGTATTTT; CDR3 protein: CASSKGLAGGADTQYF
V gene: TRBV6-4; J gene: TRBJ1-1; D gene: TRBD1; clone size: NA; CDR3 DNA: TGTGCCAGCAGCGCCGAATCTTACAGGGGAACTGAAGCTTTCTTT; CDR3 protein: CASSAESYRGTEAFF
V gene: TRBV28; J gene: TRBJ2-3; D gene: TRBD2; clone size: few; CDR3 DNA: TGTGCCAGCACCCTTGACGGCTTCGCGGGAGCCTCAGATACGCAGTATTTT; CDR3 protein: CASTLDGFAGASDTQYF
V gene: TRBV11-3; J gene: TRBJ2-4; D gene: TRBD1; clone size: once; CDR3 DNA: TGTGCCAGCAGCCCCGGGACAGGACAAAACATTCAGTACTTC; CDR3 protein: CASSPGTGQNIQYF
V gene: TRBV10-3; J gene: TRBJ2-7; D gene: NA; clone size: NA; CDR3 DNA: TGTGCCATCAGTGAGTACAGCTCCTACGAGCAGTACTTC; CDR3 protein: CAISEYSSYEQYF
V gene: TRBV9; J gene: TRBJ2-7; D gene: NA; clone size: NA; CDR3 DNA: TGTGCCAGCAGCGTAGGCGGGGTTACCTACGAGCAGTACTTC; CDR3 protein: CASSVGGVTYEQYF
V gene: TRBV27; J gene: TRBJ2-3; D gene: TRBD2; clone size: few; CDR3 DNA: TGTGCCAGCAGTCTACGGACTAGCGGGGGCACAGATACGCAGTATTTT; CDR3 protein: CASSLRTSGGTDTQYF
V gene: TRBV29-1; J gene: TRBJ2-5; D gene: NA; clone size: NA; CDR3 DNA: TGCAGCGTTGAGGGCCGGGGTCGGGAGACCCAGTACTTC; CDR3 protein: CSVEGRGRETQYF
V gene: TRBV20-1; J gene: TRBJ2-7; D gene: TRBD2; clone size: NA; CDR3 DNA: TGCAGTGCTAGACGGGAGGTCGAGCAGTACTTC; CDR3 protein: CSARREVEQYF
V gene: TRBV29-1; J gene: TRBJ1-4; D gene: NA; clone size: NA; CDR3 DNA: TGCAGCGTTGGCGGCCCCGGGACTAATGAAAAACTGTTTTTT; CDR3 protein: CSVGGPGTNEKLFF
V gene: TRBV11-2; J gene: TRBJ1-4; D gene: NA; clone size: few; CDR3 DNA: TGTGCCAGCAGCTTAGACAGAGAAAAACTGTTTTTT; CDR3 protein: CASSLDREKLFF
V gene: TRBV5-4; J gene: TRBJ2-3; D gene: TRBD2; clone size: NA; CDR3 DNA: TGTGCCAGCAGCCGCCGGACTAGCGGGACTAGCACAGATACGCAGTATTTT; CDR3 protein: CASSRRTSGTSTDTQYF
V gene: TRBV5-1; J gene: TRBJ2-1; D gene: NA; clone size: NA; CDR3 DNA: TGCGCCAGCAATTTAGACGGGTACAATGAGCAGTTCTTC; CDR3 protein: CASNLDGYNEQFF
V gene: TRBV6-6; J gene: TRBJ1-3; D gene: TRBD1; clone size: NA; CDR3 DNA: TGTGCCAGCAGCCGACAGGGGGCGACGGGTGGAAACACCATATATTTT; CDR3 protein: CASSRQGATGGNTIYF
V gene: TRBV5-8; J gene: TRBJ2-5; D gene: NA; clone size: NA; CDR3 DNA: TGTGCCAGCAGCTTCGTTGACAGGTTGGAAGAGACCCAGTACTTC; CDR3 protein: CASSFVDRLEETQYF
V gene: TRBV5-4; J gene: TRBJ2-7; D gene: TRBD2; clone size: NA; CDR3 DNA: TGTGCCAGCAGCCCCGGTGGGGGGGGCTCCTACGAGCAGTACTTC; CDR3 protein: CASSPGGGGSYEQYF
V gene: TRBV7-2; J gene: TRBJ1-5; D gene: TRBD1; clone size: NA; CDR3 DNA: TGTGCCAGCAGCTCCGGACAGGGTCTTCACCAGCATTTT; CDR3 protein: CASSSGQGLHQHF
V gene: TRBV27; J gene: TRBJ2-2; D gene: NA; clone size: NA; CDR3 DNA: TGTGCCAGCAGTTTATTCCATAGTCGTCCGGCGGTCGGGGAGCTGTTTTTT; CDR3 protein: CASSLFHSRPAVGELFF
V gene: TRBV10-3; J gene: TRBJ1-3; D gene: NA; clone size: NA; CDR3 DNA: TGTGCCACAATACAGAGGACAGGAAACACCATATATTTT; CDR3 protein: CATIQRTGNTIYF
V gene: TRBV7-6; J gene: TRBJ2-7; D gene: TRBD2; clone size: NA; CDR3 DNA: TGTGCCAGCACCGCGGGACTAGCGGGCCGCTCCTACGAGCAGTACTTC; CDR3 protein: CASTAGLAGRSYEQYF